This entry concerns a single T cell receptor (beta chain). Its antigen is not identified. The CDR3 consists of 13 residues. V lost 6 bases, J lost 3 bases, and 4 bases stayed unmatched. Per the germline V gene, CDR1 is MDHEN and CDR2 is SYDVKM. The PCR was carried out with 60 Vbeta primers and 13 Jbeta primers. Data came from immunoSEQ multiplex PCR; TCRdb stores just in-frame clones and leaves some out. This sample has over 150,000 clones, with 80% found just once. This entry is derived from a study of cytomegalovirus exposure and HLA in healthy donors. General study points: As confirmed in vitro, three CMV-associated chains were specific for CMV antigens. Highly shared sequence variants in one cluster were likely a sequencing artifact.

Nominal health characterized the donors when sampled, though unrecorded immune exposures were likely. The V and J genes are TRBV28 and TRBJ1-2, with 7 bases matching TRBD1. This TCR was sampled from a man aged 25 to 40 in good health and CMV-seropositive. Sequencing was performed on PBMCs. The CDR3: CASSHGQDYGYTF. Here the CDR3 DNA reads TGTGCCAGCAGCCATGGACAGGACTATGGCTACACCTTC.